This T cell receptor (beta chain) was obtained from a study of spatial heterogeneity in lung cancer. Study context: The donor group consisted of approximately 77 patients who had untreated, early-stage non-small cell lung cancer. Beta-chain sequences were consistently detected more often than alpha-chain sequences. Study-level findings and limits: Follow-up blood showed ubiquitous expanded tumor TCRs less than blood at resection did.

Individually, TCR cDNA molecules were each labelled with a unique molecular identifier. MiXCR, run by TCRdb on the 5' RACE reads, gives a single entry per CDR3 protein. The table records about 120,000 distinct CDR3 sequences, 9% to 15% of them present only once. Concerning this clonotype itself: As yet, its antigen is unknown.

Indicated time point: blood at routine non-recurrence follow-up after resection. The study sequenced unsorted whole RNA from tumor, nontumor lung or frozen PBMC. This specimen was PBMCs, taken at follow-up. This TCR was sampled from a male donor with early-stage non-small cell lung cancer.

The CDR3 reads CAIRLGQGATEAFF. CDR3 nucleotide sequence: TGTGCCATCCGCCTGGGACAGGGGGCCACTGAAGCTTTCTTT. This chain joins TRBV10-3 and TRBJ1-1, with 12 bases fitting TRBD1. CDR3 length: 14 amino acids. Unmatched junction bases numbered 5, after V lost 8 bases and J lost 4 bases. Germline loops: CDR1 ENHRY, CDR2 SYGVKD.